The source of this T cell receptor beta chain is a study of Graves' ophthalmopathy and Graves' hyperthyroidism. Study-wide findings and caveats: A model built from 13 signatures distinguished ophthalmopathy from stable hyperthyroidism with 87.88% sensitivity and around 81% specificity. Also, most clonotypes expanded in the thyroid above 0.001 frequency appeared in blood.

The authors amplified TCR beta CDR3 regions from RNA transcripts. Second-round multiplex PCR came after a first-round RT-PCR that employed HTBI primers. TCRdb reanalysed the multiplex PCR reads using MiXCR and keeps one entry per CDR3 protein. The sample lists 150,000 or so distinct CDR3 sequences, around 39% occurring once. The length of the CDR3 is 12 residues. Germline CDR1 reads DFQATT; CDR2 reads SNEGSKA (reference sequence). V lost 1 base and J lost 8, with 6 bases in between. On this clonotype itself: Its specificity is not known.

The chain links TRBV20-1 to TRBJ1-6; unclear D gene. The TCR was taken from a man younger than 40 with Graves' ophthalmopathy. The sample taken for sequencing was peripheral blood. The CDR3 region is CSARGWDSPLHF. The CDR3 DNA sequence: TGCAGTGCTAGAGGCTGGGATTCACCCCTCCACTTT.